These T cell receptor beta chains were read from a single sample in a study of blood T cell repertoires in COVID-19. The assay was immunoSEQ multiplex PCR, and TCRdb's table has in-frame clones only and misses some. The sample has some 130,000 clones, roughly 80% seen once; the top ten hold 5.5%. The sample taken for sequencing was PBMCs or T cells enriched from blood (not recorded which). The source is a middle-aged man with acute COVID-19. Both conserved end residues are part of each CDR3. D genes are given only for firm matches. Rows may omit the clone size; those that give it use once, few, many or a size class.

J gene,CDR3 length,D gene,V gene,clone size,CDR3 DNA,CDR3 protein
TRBJ2-7,14,.,TRBV19,.,TGTGCCAGTAGTAGAGGGAAAGGGACCTACGAGCAGTACTTC,CASSRGKGTYEQYF
TRBJ2-1,13,.,TRBV18,.,TGTGCCAGCGGTACCCCGTCCGGCAATGAGCAGTTCTTC,CASGTPSGNEQFF
TRBJ2-3,15,.,TRBV29-1,.,TGCAGCGTTGAAGATGCGAGGGTAAGGGCAGATACGCAGTATTTT,CSVEDARVRADTQYF
TRBJ2-7,16,TRBD1,TRBV7-9,.,TGTGCCAGCAGCCCCAGGGGGACAGGGGTCTCCTACGAGCAGTACTTC,CASSPRGTGVSYEQYF
TRBJ2-6,17,TRBD2,TRBV5-8,.,TGTGCCAGCAGCTTGGACGGGGGGGCAGGTGGGGCCAACGTCCTGACTTTC,CASSLDGGAGGANVLTF
TRBJ2-2,16,TRBD2,TRBV2,.,TGTGCCAGCAGCTTCTGGACTAGCGGGAACACCGGGGAGCTGTTTTTT,CASSFWTSGNTGELFF
TRBJ1-2,16,TRBD1,TRBV29-1,.,TGCAGCGTTGAAGATCTTCAGGGGGCCTCTCCATATGGCTACACCTTC,CSVEDLQGASPYGYTF
TRBJ1-6,15,.,TRBV27,.,TGTGCCAGCAGTTTTGTTAGCTCCTATAATTCACCCCTCCACTTT,CASSFVSSYNSPLHF
TRBJ2-3,15,.,TRBV9,.,TGTGCCAGCAGCGTAGGGGGCGGCCGCACAGATACGCAGTATTTT,CASSVGGGRTDTQYF
TRBJ2-6,16,TRBD1,TRBV27,once,TGTGCCAGCAGTTTATGGACAGGGGTTGGGGCCAACGTCCTGACTTTC,CASSLWTGVGANVLTF
TRBJ2-3,16,TRBD2,TRBV10-3,.,TGTGCCACCAACCCGGGACTAGCGGGGGGCACAGATACGCAGTATTTT,CATNPGLAGGTDTQYF
TRBJ2-7,12,TRBD2,TRBV28,.,TGTGCCAGCAGTACCACCCCGGGACTAGGGTACTTC,CASSTTPGLGYF
TRBJ2-7,16,.,TRBV4-1,.,TGCGCCAGCAGCCAAGGCAGGGCGACGGGCTCCTACGAGCAGTACTTC,CASSQGRATGSYEQYF
TRBJ1-1,13,TRBD1,TRBV4-1,.,TGCGCCAGCAGCCTGGGACAGCGAATCCCCGCTTTCTTT,CASSLGQRIPAFF
TRBJ2-5,12,.,TRBV28,.,TGTGCCAGCCGGGGGGCCTTTAGGACCCAGTACTTC,CASRGAFRTQYF
TRBJ2-5,15,.,TRBV28,.,TGTGCCAGCAGTCCCCCCGGTCAACGGTGGGAGACCCAGTACTTC,CASSPPGQRWETQYF
TRBJ1-5,16,TRBD1,TRBV7-2,.,TGTGCCAGCAGCTCTACCCGGACAGGGCTTATGGAGCTCCAGCATTTT,CASSSTRTGLMELQHF
TRBJ1-5,12,TRBD1,TRBV19,few,TGTGCTTCGGGGACAGGGCTTCAGCCCCAGCATTTT,CASGTGLQPQHF
TRBJ1-4,16,.,TRBV19,few,TGTGCCAGTAGTATACCCGCCGGGGCAACTAATGAAAAACTGTTTTTT,CASSIPAGATNEKLFF
TRBJ1-3,15,.,TRBV6-5,few,TGTGCCAGCAGTTACCGTATAGAGGCGGGAAACACCATATATTTT,CASSYRIEAGNTIYF
TRBJ2-5,14,.,TRBV28,.,TGTGCCAGCAGTTTACCCCAGGGGCGAGAGACCCAGTACTTC,CASSLPQGRETQYF
TRBJ2-1,13,.,TRBV11-2,.,TGTGCCAGCAGCTCGGGCGCAGGGTATGAGCAGTTCTTC,CASSSGAGYEQFF
TRBJ1-1,18,TRBD1,TRBV7-8,.,TGTGCCAGCAGCCCATGGGGGACAGGGGGTACATTGAACACTGAAGCTTTCTTT,CASSPWGTGGTLNTEAFF
TRBJ2-5,14,TRBD1,TRBV3-1/TRBV3-2,.,TGTGCCAGCAGCCGTGGGACAGTAGAGGAGACCCAGTACTTC,CASSRGTVEETQYF
TRBJ2-3,14,.,TRBV4-3,.,TGCGCCAGCAGCCAAGGAGGTGATACAGATACGCAGTATTTT,CASSQGGDTDTQYF
TRBJ2-5,15,.,TRBV9,.,TGTGCCAGCAGCGTAGGGGGGGACGGCCGAGAGACCCAGTACTTC,CASSVGGDGRETQYF
TRBJ2-7,15,TRBD1,TRBV7-8,.,TGTGCCAGCAGCATCCAGACAGGGGCCACCTACGAGCAGTACTTC,CASSIQTGATYEQYF
TRBJ2-7,16,.,TRBV5-1,.,TGCGCCAGCAGCCCGTCCGGGACAAGACGTTCCTACGAGCAGTACTTC,CASSPSGTRRSYEQYF
TRBJ1-1,15,TRBD1,TRBV11-2,.,TGTGCCAGCAGTTGGGGGACAGGGGGACAAACTGAAGCTTTCTTT,CASSWGTGGQTEAFF
TRBJ2-3,16,TRBD1,TRBV2,.,TGTGCCAGCAGGCCATCCCGGACAGGGGATTTAGATACGCAGTATTTT,CASRPSRTGDLDTQYF
TRBJ1-2,14,.,TRBV5-4,.,TGTGCCAGCAGCTCCTACAGGGATAGCTATGGCTACACCTTC,CASSSYRDSYGYTF
TRBJ1-1,13,.,TRBV7-2,few,TGTGCCAGCAGCTTTAGATCGCGGGGTGAAGCTTTCTTT,CASSFRSRGEAFF
TRBJ1-2,12,TRBD1,TRBV30,.,TGTGCCTGGACGGGACAGAACTATGGCTACACCTTC,CAWTGQNYGYTF
TRBJ2-1,11,.,TRBV12-3/TRBV12-4,.,TGTGCCAGCAGTTTAGTAAATGAGCAGTTCTTC,CASSLVNEQFF
TRBJ2-5,15,TRBD2,TRBV7-2,.,TGTGCCAGCAGCCCTAGACAGCGGGGGGAAGAGACCCAGTACTTC,CASSPRQRGEETQYF
TRBJ2-3,13,TRBD2,TRBV6-5,.,TGTGCCAGCACCGGGGGGGCAGCAGATACGCAGTATTTT,CASTGGAADTQYF
TRBJ2-5,18,TRBD2,TRBV4-1,few,TGCGCCAGCAGCCCCGGGTTGGGTAGCGGGAGACGGGGTGAGACCCAGTACTTC,CASSPGLGSGRRGETQYF
TRBJ1-1,13,.,TRBV27,.,TGTGCCAGCAGACAAATCGGGGGGACTGAAGCTTTCTTT,CASRQIGGTEAFF